A selection of T cell receptor beta chains follows, all from one sample in a study of OX40 agonist ivuxolimab in advanced cancers. The table came from immunoSEQ multiplex PCR; TCRdb's copy has only in-frame clones and leaves some out. The sample includes more than 60,000 clones, approximately 84% of them seen just once. Sequenced here: CD4+ or CD8+ T cells sorted from blood, sampled in a trial of the OX40 agonist ivuxolimab. Receptors were obtained from an adult with an advanced solid tumor such as melanoma, head and neck, liver or kidney cancer. The conserved cysteine and the conserved F or W are not part of the CDR3 here. D genes are given only for firm matches. Some rows have no size entry. The others give once, few or many, or a class for an expanded clone.

d_call	j_call	clone_size	v_call	cdr3_aa
TRBD1	TRBJ1-4	-	TRBV7-8	ASSRGQEEKLF
-	TRBJ1-1	once	TRBV28	ASSLVGSTEAF
-	TRBJ2-7	-	TRBV6-1	ASSEVDVSVEQY
-	TRBJ1-3	-	TRBV5-1	ASSLDTAAGNTIY
-	TRBJ1-5	once	TRBV2	ASSVDSNQPQH
-	TRBJ1-5	-	TRBV18	ASSPSADQPQH
-	TRBJ2-1	-	TRBV7-6	ASSFLQGASYNEQF
-	TRBJ2-2	-	TRBV5-1	ASSLRPQGANAGELF
TRBD1	TRBJ2-3	once	TRBV7-6	ASSLGQGGSTDTQY
-	TRBJ2-3	-	TRBV5-1	ASSGGPAGPTDTQY
-	TRBJ2-1	-	TRBV6-5	ASRDRGPYNEQF
-	TRBJ2-3	-	TRBV5-1	ASSLGPASTDTQY
-	TRBJ1-1	-	TRBV6-1	ASSEGGASTTEAF
TRBD1	TRBJ2-1	-	TRBV19	ASSIGTGFDEQF
-	TRBJ2-2	-	TRBV7-9	AAGPNTGELF
-	TRBJ2-3	-	TRBV7-2	ASSLGEVADTQY
TRBD2	TRBJ2-7	-	TRBV10-2	ASSSSGSYYQQY
TRBD1	TRBJ1-5	-	TRBV2	ASSETWTGGGGQPQH
TRBD1	TRBJ2-1	-	TRBV12-5	ASGVGGQAHNEQF
-	TRBJ1-2	-	TRBV25-1	ASSEGHNYGYT
TRBD2	TRBJ2-2	-	TRBV5-1	ASSYTGTSTGELF
TRBD1	TRBJ2-4	-	TRBV19	ASSHDRDAAKNIQY
-	TRBJ1-4	-	TRBV20-1	SAQRNEKLF
-	TRBJ1-1	-	TRBV5-6	ASSLWGSRPWNTEAF
-	TRBJ2-3	-	TRBV5-4	ASSRQGTDTQY
TRBD1	TRBJ2-7	-	TRBV10-2	ASKTGTGSYEQY
-	TRBJ1-3	-	TRBV10-3	AISRDTGNTIY
-	TRBJ1-2	-	TRBV5-5	ASSLASVNYGYT
-	TRBJ2-5	-	TRBV7-8	ASSPSVFQETQY
-	TRBJ2-3	-	TRBV19	ASRILGEDTQY
TRBD1	TRBJ1-5	once	TRBV6-1	ASSEQGGSGQPQH
-	TRBJ1-2	-	TRBV2	ASSSGLSYGYT
-	TRBJ1-2	-	TRBV11-2	ASSRNREDGYT
-	TRBJ2-7	-	TRBV6-5	ASSYSGDGSYEQY
-	TRBJ1-1	-	TRBV2	ASKLPVNTEAF
-	TRBJ1-2	-	TRBV7-2	ASSSDNTGLGGYT
TRBD2	TRBJ2-3	-	TRBV4-1	ASSQVPTAGDTQY
-	TRBJ2-2	-	TRBV9	ASSVEVGGLGELF
-	TRBJ2-3	once	TRBV6-1	ASTKATTGKDTQY
-	TRBJ1-2	-	TRBV5-5	ASRPTGTRTNYGYT
-	TRBJ1-1	-	TRBV28	ASSLSYTEAF
TRBD1	TRBJ2-7	-	TRBV18	ASSRDSYEQY
-	TRBJ2-1	-	TRBV5-4	ASSLNGGGDEQF
-	TRBJ2-2	-	TRBV19	ASSTGTNTGELF
-	TRBJ1-5	-	TRBV6-5	ASRESGDGNQPQH
-	TRBJ1-1	medium-sized	TRBV7-9	ASSSPIGREAF
-	TRBJ1-4	-	TRBV18	ASSPPQGEKLF
-	TRBJ2-7	few	TRBV7-3	ASSTPGGMKY
-	TRBJ1-4	few	TRBV21-1	ASSKNPGSCNEKLF
TRBD1	TRBJ1-2	-	TRBV19	ASSTLDRRLNYGYT
TRBD1	TRBJ2-7	-	TRBV5-4	ASSPGGAPGQGAYEQY
-	TRBJ2-5	few	TRBV6-6	ASSPPGQETQY
TRBD1	TRBJ2-2	few	TRBV9	ASSEGGTGRLF
-	TRBJ2-2	-	TRBV5-6	ASSWESNPNTGELF
TRBD1	TRBJ1-1	-	TRBV7-2	ASSAINRGDTEAF
-	TRBJ1-1	once	TRBV9	ASSVAGGRDTEAF
-	TRBJ1-6	-	TRBV25-1	ASSPRGRSPLH
-	TRBJ2-5	-	TRBV5-1	ASSPVTTLGETQY
TRBD1	TRBJ2-3	-	TRBV19	ASSTTGTGGNTDTQY